This T cell receptor beta chain was profiled in a study of naive and memory T cell subsets. Both TRBC1 and TRBC2 were covered by a beta constant-region primer of two equimolar oligonucleotides. One entry per CDR3 protein results from TCRdb running MiXCR on the UMI-ligation and nested PCR reads. Of about 150,000 distinct CDR3 sequences in the sample, over 15% are singletons; the top ten hold approximately 0.13%. A few counts support this clonotype. CDR3 length: 18 amino acids. Germline assignment: CDR1 SGHRS and CDR2 YFSETQ. V lost 4 bases and J lost 0; bases outside the gene matches: 7. The chain carries TRBV5-1 and TRBJ2-7, with TRBD2 matching over 16 bases. This TCR was recovered from a human donor in good health. The sequencing input was naive CD4+ T cells from blood. CDR3 sequence reads: CASSPAGTSGRGSYEQYF. The CDR3 DNA reads TGCGCCAGCAGCCCGGCCGGGACTAGCGGGAGGGGCTCCTACGAGCAGTACTTC.